This entry features one T cell receptor beta chain sequence. Its ends do not fully match the called genes, so a read error is possible. Other nucleotide sequences in the sample specify the same CDR3. These data come from a study of OX40 agonist ivuxolimab in advanced cancers. Looking at the study overall: Patients achieving partial responses numbered three: one hepatocellular carcinoma case and two cutaneous melanoma cases.

Sequencing was performed with immunoSEQ multiplex PCR; in TCRdb, only in-frame clones are kept and a portion is missing. The data hold some 58,000 clones, with 85% to 90% observed a single time. The sequencing used CD4+ or CD8+ T cells sorted from blood, collected in a trial of the OX40 agonist ivuxolimab. The source is an adult with an advanced solid tumor such as melanoma, head and neck, liver or kidney cancer.

The CDR3 sequence is CASSSRTVSGYTF. The CDR3 DNA reads TGCGCCAGCAGCTCAAGGACAGTCAGTGGCTACACCTTC. This chain uses TRBV7-2 with TRBJ1-2, with a weak D call TRBD1 (6 bases). Germline loops: CDR1 SGHTA, CDR2 FQGNSA. The CDR3 length is 13 residues.